The clone carrying this T cell receptor beta chain was seen only a few times. Its target is not known. This entry belongs to a study of T cell repertoires in cytomegalovirus infection. Study-level points and caveats: Carriage of CMV together with the relevant HLA was identifiable through cumulative public TCR beta family frequency.

TCRdb reprocessed the reads via MiXCR and lists one record per CDR3 protein. The data show about 480,000 distinct CDR3 sequences, roughly a third seen once. Trimming took 1 base from V and 0 from J; bases not matched to a gene: 4. The CDR3 has 17 residues. The germline V gene has CDR1 KGHDR and CDR2 SFDVKD. The TCR sequence derives from a human donor in good health (CMV status not recorded). Some clones in this sample may be carry-over from other donors' samples. Sequenced material: cultured PBMCs, taken from culture after CMV antigen stimulation. The chain has TRBV24-1 and TRBJ2-1, with 8 nucleotides matching TRBD2. The CDR3 sequence is CATSDFFGTSSYNEQFF. CDR3 bases: TGTGCCACCAGTGATTTCTTCGGGACTAGCTCCTACAATGAGCAGTTCTTC.